This passage covers 30 T cell receptor beta chains from one sample sequenced in a study of T cell changes during pregnancy in multiple sclerosis. Here immunoSEQ multiplex PCR was the method, and the copy in TCRdb shows in-frame clones only, minus some. The sample yields 110,000 or so clones, roughly 92% seen once. Specimen: peripheral blood, collected before pregnancy. These receptors were taken from a female donor with multiple sclerosis, enrolled in a pregnancy study.

This clone has a single count. The V gene is TRBV5-1, the J gene TRBJ2-7, with D possibly TRBD2 on 7 matching bases. The CDR3 sequence is 15 residues long. Deletions cut 5 bases from V and 1 base from J, with 16 bases between. Germline assignment: CDR1 SGHRS and CDR2 YFSETQ. The DNA of the CDR3 is TGCGCCAGCAGGAGGGGGGGCACTGATTCCTACGAGCAGTACTTC. As protein: CASRRGGTDSYEQYF.

DNA of the CDR3: TGTGCCAGCAGCTTAGGCTACAGGGGGAACACTGAAGCTTTCTTT. It specifies CASSLGYRGNTEAFF. The chain couples TRBV7-2 to TRBJ1-1; TRBD1 matches 7 bases. Germline V CDR1 and CDR2: SGHTA, FQGNSA. The CDR3 runs to 15 residues. Losses at the gene ends were 1 base for V and 1 base for J; bases not matched to a gene: 3.

The CDR3 sequence is CAWTRTGDAYGYTF. The CDR3 DNA sequence: TGTGCCTGGACTCGGACAGGGGACGCCTATGGCTACACCTTC. The V gene is TRBV30, the J gene TRBJ1-2; 9 nucleotides align to TRBD1. V was pared by 4 bases and J by 4 bases, with 7 bases of the junction left unmatched. Germline CDR1 and CDR2: GTSNPN and SVGIG (reference sequence). This CDR3 is 14 amino acids long.

The V gene is TRBV14, the J gene TRBJ2-2, with 9 nucleotides matching TRBD1. Trimming at V came to 4 bases and at J to 6 bases, leaving 3 bases not matched to a gene. The CDR3 extends over 14 amino acids. The V gene's germline CDR1 is SGHDN and CDR2 FVKESK. CDR3 loop: CASSRDRVAGELFF. Written as DNA, the CDR3 is TGTGCCAGCAGCCGGGACAGGGTGGCCGGGGAGCTGTTTTTT.

This chain links TRBV6-5 with TRBJ1-1, with a weak D call TRBD1 (5 bases). Trimming took 4 bases from V and 7 from J, leaving 19 bases between them. CDR1 and CDR2 (germline): MNHEY, SVGAGI. The CDR3 is made up of 15 amino acids. This chain's CDR3 is CASSLGSHGGVEAFF. The CDR3 nucleotides are TGTGCCAGCAGTTTAGGCTCACACGGGGGGGTTGAAGCTTTCTTT.

This sequence joins TRBV2 and TRBJ2-2, with a possible D match to TRBD2 (7 bases). Germline V lookup: CDR1 SNHLY, CDR2 FYNNEI. The CDR3 is 15 amino acids. V was cut by 7 bases and J by 7 bases, with 19 bases left in between. This CDR3 is CASKRRGGSGGELFF. CDR3 coding DNA: TGTGCCAGCAAAAGGAGGGGGGGCTCGGGCGGGGAGCTGTTTTTT.

J is TRBJ2-1 and V is TRBV15; D is possibly TRBD1 (5 bases). Germline CDR1 reads LNHNV; CDR2 reads YYDKDF (reference sequence). The CDR3 has 16 residues. The germline V and J ends were trimmed by 1 base and 1 base, with 11 bases remaining between them. The CDR3 spells CATSRGQGFSYNEQFF. The CDR3 DNA follows: TGTGCCACCAGCAGAGGTCAGGGTTTTTCCTACAATGAGCAGTTCTTC.

The rearrangement joins TRBV5-1 to TRBJ2-5; TRBD1 matches 7 bases. Germline CDR1 and CDR2: SGHRS and YFSETQ. This CDR3 is 14 amino acids long. V shed 2 bases and J 10 bases; nucleotides not matched to a gene: 11. The CDR3 bases are TGCGCCAGCAGCTTTTCCTATAAGGGGGCTCTCCAGTACTTC. Translating it yields CASSFSYKGALQYF.

J is TRBJ1-2 and V is TRBV5-1, with 8 bases lining up with TRBD1. The CDR3 spans 14 residues. Germline V lookup: CDR1 SGHRS, CDR2 YFSETQ. The V gene end was trimmed by 0 bases and the J gene end by 4 bases; junction bases not matched to a gene: 2. CDR3 bases: TGCGCCAGCAGCTTGGAACAGGGGGGCTATGGCTACACCTTC. Translation gives CASSLEQGGYGYTF.

The chain couples TRBV9 to TRBJ2-7; a weak D match, TRBD1 (6 bases). This CDR3 comprises 16 residues. Germline loops: CDR1 SGDLS, CDR2 YYNGEE. V dropped 2 bases and J dropped 5 bases, with 20 bases sitting between them. This CDR3 reads CASSVNPTPQGDEQYF. The CDR3 nucleotides are TGTGCCAGCAGCGTTAATCCCACCCCACAGGGTGACGAGCAGTACTTC.

This chain uses TRBV2 with TRBJ1-2; no clear D gene. The CDR3 extends over 17 amino acids. V lost 0 bases, J lost 6 bases, and 20 bases lay in between. The germline V gene has CDR1 SNHLY and CDR2 FYNNEI. DNA of the CDR3: TGTGCCAGCAGTGAAGCGGCCGGTGGACTCCGAAGGAATGGCTACACCTTC. Translating it yields CASSEAAGGLRRNGYTF.

The chain combines TRBV27 with TRBJ1-5; 9 bases align to TRBD1. J was trimmed by 2 bases and V by 5 bases; bases with no gene match: 7. The CDR3 has 16 residues. Germline lookup yields CDR1 MNHEY and CDR2 SMNVEV (reference sequence). The CDR3 nucleotides are TGTGCCAGCAGTCCATGGACAGGGGAAGGCAATCAGCCCCAGCATTTT. Its protein is CASSPWTGEGNQPQHF.

The CDR3 region is CASSGSGGGDTQYF. CDR3 bases: TGTGCCAGCAGCGGTAGCGGGGGGGGAGATACGCAGTATTTT. This sequence joins TRBV9 and TRBJ2-3; TRBD2 agrees at 11 bases. J was trimmed by 5 bases and V by 3 bases; bases with no gene match: 2. The CDR3 loop spans 14 amino acids. Germline values: CDR1 SGDLS, CDR2 YYNGEE.

This chain uses TRBV11-2 with TRBJ1-3; 8 bases align to TRBD1. V trimming: 5 bases; J trimming: 1 base; junction bases outside the gene matches: 4. The CDR3 sequence is 15 residues long. CDR1 is SGHAT and CDR2 is FQNNGV in the germline V gene. CDR3 bases: TGTGCCAGCAGCCCGCGGACAGGGTCTGGAAACACCATATATTTT. Amino acid sequence: CASSPRTGSGNTIYF.

This chain joins TRBV2 and TRBJ2-7; D possibly corresponds to TRBD1 (5 bases). The CDR3 runs 13 residues. Trimming pared 2 bases from V and 2 bases from J, leaving 7 bases between. Per the germline V gene, CDR1 is SNHLY and CDR2 is FYNNEI. Written as DNA, the CDR3 is TGTGCCAGCAGTGAACAGGGCCCCTACGAGCAGTACTTC. It yields the protein CASSEQGPYEQYF.

This clone has a single count. This chain connects TRBV7-9 to TRBJ2-7; TRBD2 matches 7 bases. V trimming: 8 bases; J trimming: 3 bases; junction bases outside the gene matches: 10. CDR1 and CDR2 (germline): SEHNR, FQNEAQ (reference sequence). This CDR3 has 14 amino acids. The CDR3: CASSGGTAIYEQYF. The CDR3, as DNA: TGTGCCAGCTCCGGGGGGACGGCAATCTACGAGCAGTACTTC.

The chain recombines TRBV9 with TRBJ2-7; TRBD2 matches 14 bases. V lost 4 bases, J lost 2 bases, and 14 bases stayed unmatched. CDR1 is SGDLS, CDR2 YYNGEE, per germline. The CDR3 spans 19 residues. CDR3 residues: CASSPRPGTSGSPPYEQYF. The CDR3 bases are TGTGCCAGCAGCCCTCGTCCCGGGACTAGCGGGAGTCCCCCCTACGAGCAGTACTTC.

The rearrangement links TRBV7-8 to TRBJ2-3; D may be TRBD2 (5 bases). Germline assignment: CDR1 SGHVS and CDR2 FQNEAQ. This CDR3 comprises 12 residues. The V gene lost 5 bases and the J gene lost 14 bases, with 17 bases spanning the gap. The CDR3 here is CASSPPAGWPYF. In DNA, the CDR3 is TGTGCCAGCAGCCCCCCGGCGGGTTGGCCGTATTTT.

The chain couples TRBV6-1 to TRBJ1-6; TRBD1 matches at 7 bases. The V segment lost 6 bases and the J segment 8 bases; nucleotides outside the gene matches: 4. This CDR3 region has 13 residues. Germline values: CDR1 MNHNS, CDR2 SASEGT. This chain's CDR3 is CASRDRFDSPLHF. In nucleotides, the CDR3 is TGTGCCAGCAGGGACAGGTTCGATTCACCCCTCCACTTT.

This sequence joins TRBV7-7 and TRBJ2-2, with TRBD2 matching 7 bases. The CDR3 totals 16 residues. J was trimmed by 3 bases and V by 1 base; bases with no gene match: 5. CDR1 and CDR2 (germline): SSHAT, FNYEAQ (reference sequence). The CDR3 protein is CASSLGGRGDTGELFF. The CDR3 DNA reads TGTGCCAGCAGCTTAGGCGGGAGAGGTGACACCGGGGAGCTGTTTTTT.

The CDR3 here is CASSLVRGLGETQYF. In nucleotides, the CDR3 is TGTGCCAGCAGTCTAGTCAGGGGGCTGGGGGAGACCCAGTACTTC. V and J are TRBV28 and TRBJ2-5, with 8 positions matching TRBD1. The CDR3 runs 15 residues. V dropped 5 bases and J dropped 5; count of bases not matched to a gene: 10. The germline V gene has CDR1 MDHEN and CDR2 SYDVKM.

The J gene is TRBJ1-1, the V gene TRBV11-2; D unclear. CDR1 and CDR2 (germline): SGHAT, FQNNGV. The CDR3 consists of 13 residues. The V and J ends lost 1 base and 7 bases respectively, with 10 bases between them. The CDR3 protein is CASSLGAGNEAFF. CDR3 coding DNA: TGTGCCAGCAGCTTAGGAGCGGGGAATGAAGCTTTCTTT.

The chain recombines TRBV10-3 with TRBJ1-5, with 8 bases matching TRBD1. V trimming: 10 bases; J trimming: 0 bases; junction bases outside the gene matches: 8. The CDR3 consists of 15 residues. Germline V gene sequence: CDR1 ENHRY, CDR2 SYGVKD. CDR3 sequence (DNA): TGTGCCACCCGTCAGGGGGCGGTTAGCAATCAGCCCCAGCATTTT. Translating it yields CATRQGAVSNQPQHF.

The V call is TRBV5-1, the J call TRBJ1-2, with TRBD1 matching 8 bases. The trim removed 4 bases at V and 6 bases at J, leaving 11 bases unmatched. Germline assignment: CDR1 SGHRS and CDR2 YFSETQ. The CDR3 has 15 residues. In DNA, the CDR3 is TGCGCCAGCAGCCCCCCGGGCAGGGGGCCGAATGGCTACACCTTC. It translates to CASSPPGRGPNGYTF.

This chain joins TRBV9 and TRBJ2-1, with D maybe TRBD1 (5 bases). The CDR3 covers 15 residues. V was cut by 3 bases and J by 2 bases, with 12 bases left in between. Germline values: CDR1 SGDLS, CDR2 YYNGEE. The CDR3 coding sequence is TGTGCCAGCAGCGAACAGGCTTTTACCTACAATGAGCAGTTCTTC. Protein: CASSEQAFTYNEQFF.

The genes are TRBV2 and TRBJ1-1; D gene ambiguous. This CDR3 comprises 14 residues. V lost 4 bases and J 3 bases, leaving 12 bases between the germline ends. Germline lookup yields CDR1 SNHLY and CDR2 FYNNEI. The CDR3 DNA sequence: TGTGCCAGCAGTGTTCGGGATTTCGACACTGAAGCTTTCTTT. Translating it yields CASSVRDFDTEAFF.

This CDR3 is CASSPLRRDSYNEQFF. The DNA of the CDR3 is TGTGCCAGCAGCCCTCTAAGGCGGGACTCCTACAATGAGCAGTTCTTC. The V call is TRBV7-2, the J call TRBJ2-1; weak D call: TRBD2 (6 bases). The CDR3 loop spans 16 amino acids. V was trimmed by 5 bases and J by 0 bases, leaving 14 bases between them. Germline CDR1 reads SGHTA; CDR2 reads FQGNSA.

This chain uses TRBV11-3 with TRBJ2-3; 7 nucleotides match TRBD1. The CDR3 extends over 15 amino acids. CDR1 SGHNT and CDR2 YENEEA come from the germline V gene. J lost 4 bases, V lost 5 bases, and 9 bases had no gene match. The CDR3 loop reads CASSPGQLEADTQYF. The CDR3, as DNA: TGTGCCAGCAGCCCGGGACAGCTCGAGGCAGATACGCAGTATTTT.

The chain couples TRBV5-5 to TRBJ1-1; 8 bases match TRBD1. Trimming removed 4 bases from V and 3 bases from J; junction bases left unmatched: 2. Germline loops: CDR1 SGHKS, CDR2 YYEKEE (reference sequence). This CDR3 has 13 amino acids. The CDR3: CASSGTGYTEAFF. For the CDR3, the DNA is TGTGCCAGCAGCGGGACAGGTTACACTGAAGCTTTCTTT. The variable domain in full, completed from reference TRBV5-5 and TRBJ1-1, reads DAGVTQSPTHLIKTRGQQVTLRCSPISGHKSVSWYQQVLGQGPQFIFQYYEKEERGRGNFPDRFSARQFPNYSSELNVNALLLGDSALYLCASSGTGYTEAFFGQGTRLTVV.

The chain uses TRBV15 and TRBJ2-2; D gene uncertain. Per germline, CDR1 LNHNV and CDR2 YYDKDF (reference sequence). This CDR3 comprises 12 residues. V was trimmed by 5 bases and J by 8 bases, leaving 9 bases between them. CDR3 region: CATSRLQGELFF. The CDR3 DNA reads TGTGCCACCAGCCGACTCCAAGGGGAGCTGTTTTTT.